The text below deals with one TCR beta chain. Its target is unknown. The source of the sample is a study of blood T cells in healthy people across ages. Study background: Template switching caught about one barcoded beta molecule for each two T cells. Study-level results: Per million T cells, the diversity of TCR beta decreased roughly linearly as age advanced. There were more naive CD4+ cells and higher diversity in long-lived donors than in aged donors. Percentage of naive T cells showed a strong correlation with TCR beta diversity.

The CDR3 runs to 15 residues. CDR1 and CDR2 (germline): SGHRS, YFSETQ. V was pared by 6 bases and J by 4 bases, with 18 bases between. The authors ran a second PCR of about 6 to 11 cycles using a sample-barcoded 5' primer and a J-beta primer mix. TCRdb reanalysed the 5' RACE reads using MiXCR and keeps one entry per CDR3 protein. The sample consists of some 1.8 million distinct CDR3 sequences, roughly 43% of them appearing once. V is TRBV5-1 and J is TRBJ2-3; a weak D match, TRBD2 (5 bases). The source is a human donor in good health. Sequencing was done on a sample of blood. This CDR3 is CASTELGPQADTQYF. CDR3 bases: TGCGCCAGCACCGAACTAGGACCTCAGGCAGATACGCAGTATTTT.